Below, 8 T cell receptor beta chains from the same sample are listed, as sequenced in a study of breast tumors, draining lymph nodes, adjacent tissues listed by TCRdb under 2016. The library was prepared using multiplex PCR. Sequencing was performed on an Illumina HiSeq 2000. TCRdb itself trimmed the public reads at Q25 with fastp, ran MiXCR and retained productive beta chains. CDR3 protein duplicates are merged, each entry listing the most common genes and DNA. Present in this sample are some 230,000 distinct CDR3 sequences, less than 35% of which were seen just once. Over 3.5% of the sample rests with the top ten. Lymph node samples came from the axillary draining lymph nodes of breast cancer patients. The source material was axillary lymph node tissue. These TCRs come from a female donor with breast cancer. Some clones in this sample may be carry-over from other donors' samples.

This clonotype was detected ten times or more. CDR3 nucleotide sequence: TGCAGTGCTTCTGACAGTTATAGCAATCAGCCCCAGCATTTT. This translates into CSASDSYSNQPQHF. The V call is TRBV20-1, the J call TRBJ1-5, with D maybe TRBD1 (5 bases). V lost 5 bases and J lost 0, with 11 bases in between. This CDR3 spans 14 amino acids. Germline CDR1 is DFQATT and CDR2 is SNEGSKA (reference sequence).

At least ten counts were recorded for this clonotype. V usage is TRBV4-2 and J usage is TRBJ1-6; D uncertain. There are 15 residues in the CDR3. Germline CDR1 reads LGHNA; CDR2 reads YNFKEQ. Trimming left V 0 bases short and J 9 bases short, with 12 bases between. CDR3 loop: CASSQDSGSSSPLHF. CDR3 DNA sequence: TGTGCCAGCAGCCAAGATTCGGGCAGTTCTTCACCCCTCCACTTT.

V usage is TRBV6-6 and J usage is TRBJ1-2, with D maybe TRBD1 (5 bases). CDR3 length: 12 residues. In germline, CDR1 is MNHNY, CDR2 SVGAGI (reference sequence). In nucleotides, the CDR3 is TGTACCACCGGGGAAGGGGCTAGTGGCTACACCTTC. This encodes CTTGEGASGYTF.

Remarks on this clonotype: Being one base from a much bigger clone, this may be a read error. The chain combines TRBV7-9 with TRBJ2-1; 13 bases agree with TRBD2. J was trimmed by 11 bases and V by 5 bases; bases with no gene match: 15. The germline V gene has CDR1 SEHNR and CDR2 FQNEAQ (reference sequence). CDR3 length: 17 residues. The DNA for the CDR3 is TGTGCCAGCAGCGTTACTAGCGGGGGGGCCTATGGGAATCAGCAGTTCTTC. It is translated as CASSVTSGGAYGNQQFF.

This clonotype was found once. The chain carries TRBV10-3 and TRBJ1-2, with 8 bases fitting TRBD1. The junction had 5 bases not matched to a gene; V was cut back by 3 bases and J by 8 bases. This CDR3 comprises 13 residues. CDR1 and CDR2 (germline): ENHRY, SYGVKD. The CDR3 nucleotides read TGTGCCATCAGTGATGTGGGACAGGCGGGCTACACCTTC. Translating gives CAISDVGQAGYTF.

This chain connects TRBV20-1 to TRBJ1-4, with TRBD1 as a possible D gene (5 bases). Trimming shortened V by 5 bases and J by 0 bases, and 10 bases separated the two germline ends. Looked up from germline, CDR1 is DFQATT and CDR2 is SNEGSKA (reference sequence). CDR3 length: 14 residues. The CDR3 sequence: CSAQRGATNEKLFF. In DNA, the CDR3 is TGCAGTGCTCAGAGGGGTGCAACTAATGAAAAACTGTTTTTT.

This clonotype was detected only once. This chain links TRBV25-1 with TRBJ2-5; the match to TRBD2 covers 7 bases. Trimming took 6 bases from V and 0 from J; bases not matched to a gene: 7. This CDR3 comprises 15 residues. From germline, CDR1 is MGHDK and CDR2 SYGVNS. CDR3 DNA: TGTGCCAGCAGCTGGCGGGAGAGCGACCAAGAGACCCAGTACTTC. It codes for CASSWRESDQETQYF.

This clonotype was seen at least ten times. CDR3 coding DNA: TGCAGTGCTAGATACTGGCAAACCCTCGGCACAGATACGCAGTATTTT. It is translated as CSARYWQTLGTDTQYF. The chain employs TRBV20-1 and TRBJ2-3; D unresolved. Trimming cost V 2 bases and J 1 base, with 16 bases left between them. Germline V lookup: CDR1 DFQATT, CDR2 SNEGSKA (reference sequence). The CDR3 length is 16 residues.